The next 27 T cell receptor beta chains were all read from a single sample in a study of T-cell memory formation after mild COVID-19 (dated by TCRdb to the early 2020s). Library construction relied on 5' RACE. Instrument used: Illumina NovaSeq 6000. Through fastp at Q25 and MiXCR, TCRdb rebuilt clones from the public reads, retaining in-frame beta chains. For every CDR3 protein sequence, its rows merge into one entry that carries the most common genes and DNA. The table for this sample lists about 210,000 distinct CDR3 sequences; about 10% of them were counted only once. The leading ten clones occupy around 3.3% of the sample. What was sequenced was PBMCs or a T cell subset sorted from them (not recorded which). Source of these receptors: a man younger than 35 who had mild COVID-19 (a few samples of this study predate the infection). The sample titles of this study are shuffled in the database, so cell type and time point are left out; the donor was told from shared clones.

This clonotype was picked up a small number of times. Here the CDR3 DNA reads TGCAGTGCTAGAGAGGCGGCGGGGGGGCCCTATACGCAGTATTTT. Its protein product is CSAREAAGGPYTQYF. This chain uses TRBV20-1 with TRBJ2-3, with 9 bases fitting TRBD2. V was clipped by 0 bases and J by 7 bases; unmatched bases: 8. Germline loops: CDR1 DFQATT, CDR2 SNEGSKA (reference sequence). The CDR3 sequence is 15 residues long.

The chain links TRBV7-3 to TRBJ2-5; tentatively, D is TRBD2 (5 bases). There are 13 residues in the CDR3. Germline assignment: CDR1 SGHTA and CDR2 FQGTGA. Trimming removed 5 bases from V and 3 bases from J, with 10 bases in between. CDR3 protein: CASSPDFKETQYF. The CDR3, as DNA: TGTGCCAGCAGCCCGGACTTTAAAGAGACCCAGTACTTC.

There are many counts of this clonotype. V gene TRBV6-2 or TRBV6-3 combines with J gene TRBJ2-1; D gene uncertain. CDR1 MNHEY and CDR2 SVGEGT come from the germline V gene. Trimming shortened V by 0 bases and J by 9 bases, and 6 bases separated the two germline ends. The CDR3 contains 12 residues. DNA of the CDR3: TGTGCCAGCAGTTACTCGGGATTTGAGCAGTTCTTC. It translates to CASSYSGFEQFF.

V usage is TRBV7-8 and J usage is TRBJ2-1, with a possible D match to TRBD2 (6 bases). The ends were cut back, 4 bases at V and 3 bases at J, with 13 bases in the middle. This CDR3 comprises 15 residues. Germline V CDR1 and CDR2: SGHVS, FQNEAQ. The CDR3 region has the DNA TGTGCCAGCAGCTCGTCGGGGACTTTCTACAATGAGCAGTTCTTC. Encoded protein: CASSSSGTFYNEQFF.

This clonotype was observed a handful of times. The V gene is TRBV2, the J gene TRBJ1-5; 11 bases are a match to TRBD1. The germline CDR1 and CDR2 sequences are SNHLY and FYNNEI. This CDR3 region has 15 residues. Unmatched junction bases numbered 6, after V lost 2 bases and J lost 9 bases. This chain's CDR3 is CASSERDRGVGPQHF. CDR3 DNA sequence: TGTGCCAGCAGTGAAAGGGACAGGGGGGTAGGGCCCCAGCATTTT. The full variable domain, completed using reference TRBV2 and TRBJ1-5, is EPEVTQTPSHQVTQMGQEVILRCVPISNHLYFYWYRQILGQKVEFLVSFYNNEISEKSEIFDDQFSVERPDGSNFTLKIRSTKLEDSAMYFCASSERDRGVGPQHFGDGTRLSIL.

The chain's CDR3 is CASSHRGAVAHEQYF. The CDR3 DNA is TGTGCCAGCTCCCACCGCGGGGCAGTGGCCCACGAGCAGTACTTC. V is TRBV12-3 or TRBV12-4 and J is TRBJ2-7, with a tentative D call TRBD2 (6 bases). CDR3 length: 15 amino acids. V shed 8 bases and J shed 5 bases, with 22 bases lying between them.

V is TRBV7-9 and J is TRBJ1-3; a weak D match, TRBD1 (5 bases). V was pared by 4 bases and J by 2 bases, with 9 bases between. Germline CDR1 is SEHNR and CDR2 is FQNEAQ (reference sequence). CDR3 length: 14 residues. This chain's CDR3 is CASSWMGAGNTIYF. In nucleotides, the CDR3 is TGTGCCAGCAGCTGGATGGGGGCTGGAAACACCATATATTTT.

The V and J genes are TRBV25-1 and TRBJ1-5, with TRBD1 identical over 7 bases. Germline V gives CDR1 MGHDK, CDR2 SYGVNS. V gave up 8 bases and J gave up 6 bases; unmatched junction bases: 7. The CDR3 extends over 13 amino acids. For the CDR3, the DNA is TGTGCCAGCGCTACAGGGGAGGGTCAGCCCCAGCATTTT. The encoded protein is CASATGEGQPQHF. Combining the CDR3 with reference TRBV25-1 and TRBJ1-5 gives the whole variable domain EADIYQTPRYLVIGTGKKITLECSQTMGHDKMYWYQQDPGMELHLIHYSYGVNSTEKGDLSSESTVSRIRTEHFPLTLESARPSHTSQYLCASATGEGQPQHFGDGTRLSIL.

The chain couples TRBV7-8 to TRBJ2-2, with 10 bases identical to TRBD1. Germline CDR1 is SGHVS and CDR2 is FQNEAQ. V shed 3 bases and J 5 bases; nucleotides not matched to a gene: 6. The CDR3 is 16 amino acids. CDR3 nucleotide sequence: TGTGCCAGCAGCTTTTGGACAGGGGGGCGGACCGGGGAGCTGTTTTTT. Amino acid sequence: CASSFWTGGRTGELFF.

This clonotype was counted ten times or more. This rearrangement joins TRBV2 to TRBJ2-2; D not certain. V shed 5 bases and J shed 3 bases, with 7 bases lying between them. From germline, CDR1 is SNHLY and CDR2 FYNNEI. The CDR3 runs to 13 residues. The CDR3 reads CASSLDYTGELFF. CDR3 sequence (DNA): TGTGCCAGCAGTCTTGATTACACCGGGGAGCTGTTTTTT.

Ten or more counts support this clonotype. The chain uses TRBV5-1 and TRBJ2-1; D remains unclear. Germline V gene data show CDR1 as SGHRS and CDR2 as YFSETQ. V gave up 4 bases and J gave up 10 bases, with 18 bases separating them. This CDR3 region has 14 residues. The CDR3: CASSPTGAAREQFF. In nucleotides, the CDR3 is TGCGCCAGCAGCCCGACGGGCGCGGCGCGGGAGCAGTTCTTC.

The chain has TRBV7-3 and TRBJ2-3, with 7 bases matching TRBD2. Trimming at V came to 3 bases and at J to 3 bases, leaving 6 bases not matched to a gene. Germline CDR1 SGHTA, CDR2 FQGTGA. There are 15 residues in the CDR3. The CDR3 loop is CASSFGGGPTDTQYF. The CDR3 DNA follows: TGTGCCAGCAGCTTCGGCGGGGGACCGACAGATACGCAGTATTTT.

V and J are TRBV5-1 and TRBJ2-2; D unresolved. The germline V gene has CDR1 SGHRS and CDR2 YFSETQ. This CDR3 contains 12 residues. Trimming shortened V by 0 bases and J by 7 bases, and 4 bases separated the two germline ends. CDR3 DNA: TGCGCCAGCAGCTTGGGCGGCGGGGAGCTGTTTTTT. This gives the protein CASSLGGGELFF.

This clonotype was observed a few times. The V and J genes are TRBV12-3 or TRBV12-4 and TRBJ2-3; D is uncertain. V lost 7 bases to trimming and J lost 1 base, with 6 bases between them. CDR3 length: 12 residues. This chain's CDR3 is CASTHGTDTQYF. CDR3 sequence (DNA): TGTGCCAGCACCCATGGCACAGATACGCAGTATTTT.

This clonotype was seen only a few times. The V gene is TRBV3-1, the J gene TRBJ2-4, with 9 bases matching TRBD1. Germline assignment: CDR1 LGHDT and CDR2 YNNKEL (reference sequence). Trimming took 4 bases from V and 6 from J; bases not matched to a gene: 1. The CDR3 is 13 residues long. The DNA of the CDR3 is TGTGCCAGCAGCCCGGGACAGGGAAACATTCAGTACTTC. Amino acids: CASSPGQGNIQYF.

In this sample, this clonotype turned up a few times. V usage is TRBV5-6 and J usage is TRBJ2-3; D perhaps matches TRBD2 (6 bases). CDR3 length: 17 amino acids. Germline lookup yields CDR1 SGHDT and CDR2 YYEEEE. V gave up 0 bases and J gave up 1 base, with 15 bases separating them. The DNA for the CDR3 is TGTGCCAGCAGCTTGGAGCGACGGCGGGGAGGCACAGATACGCAGTATTTT. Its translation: CASSLERRRGGTDTQYF.

The CDR3, as DNA: TGTGCCAGCAGTTGGACAGGGGACACTGAAGCTTTCTTT. Protein sequence: CASSWTGDTEAFF. The chain couples TRBV6-5 to TRBJ1-1; 9 bases agree with TRBD1. Losses at the gene ends were 4 bases for V and 3 bases for J; bases not matched to a gene: 0. The CDR3 is made up of 13 amino acids. Germline values: CDR1 MNHEY, CDR2 SVGAGI.

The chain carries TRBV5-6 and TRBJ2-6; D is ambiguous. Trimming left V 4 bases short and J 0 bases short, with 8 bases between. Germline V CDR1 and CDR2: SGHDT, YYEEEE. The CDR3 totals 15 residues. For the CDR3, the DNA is TGTGCCAGCAGCCTATGGAACTCTGGGGCCAACGTCCTGACTTTC. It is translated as CASSLWNSGANVLTF.

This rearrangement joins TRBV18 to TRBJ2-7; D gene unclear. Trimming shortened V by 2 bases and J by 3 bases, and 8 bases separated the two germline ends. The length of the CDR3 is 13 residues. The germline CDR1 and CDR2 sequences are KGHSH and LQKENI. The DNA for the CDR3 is TGTGCCAGCTCACCATCCAACAGCTACGAGCAGTACTTC. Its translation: CASSPSNSYEQYF.

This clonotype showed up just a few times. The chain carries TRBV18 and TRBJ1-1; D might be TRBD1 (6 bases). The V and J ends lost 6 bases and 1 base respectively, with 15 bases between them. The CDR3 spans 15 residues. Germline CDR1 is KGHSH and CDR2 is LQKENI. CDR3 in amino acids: CASSRRGAANTEAFF. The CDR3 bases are TGTGCCAGCTCTCGAAGGGGGGCAGCGAACACTGAAGCTTTCTTT. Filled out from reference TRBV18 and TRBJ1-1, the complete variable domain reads NAGVMQNPRHLVRRRGQEARLRCSPMKGHSHVYWYRQLPEEGLKFMVYLQKENIIDESGMPKERFSAEFPKEGPSILRIQQVVRGDSAAYFCASSRRGAANTEAFFGQGTRLTVV.

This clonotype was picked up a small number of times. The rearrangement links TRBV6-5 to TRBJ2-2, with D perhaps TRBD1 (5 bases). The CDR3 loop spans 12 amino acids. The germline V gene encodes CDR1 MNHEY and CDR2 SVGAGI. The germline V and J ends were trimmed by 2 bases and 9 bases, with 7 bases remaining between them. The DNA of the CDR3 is TGTGCCAGCAGTTACACGGACAGGGAGCTGTTTTTT. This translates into CASSYTDRELFF.

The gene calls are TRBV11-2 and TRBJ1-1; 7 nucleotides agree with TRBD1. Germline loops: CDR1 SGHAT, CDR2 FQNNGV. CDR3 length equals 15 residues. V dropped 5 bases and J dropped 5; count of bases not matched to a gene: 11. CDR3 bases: TGTGCCAGCAGCCCATTGAGGGGGCAAAGGACTGAAGCTTTCTTT. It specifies CASSPLRGQRTEAFF. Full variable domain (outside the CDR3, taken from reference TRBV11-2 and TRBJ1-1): EAGVAQSPRYKIIEKRQSVAFWCNPISGHATLYWYQQILGQGPKLLIQFQNNGVVDDSQLPKDRFSAERLKGVDSTLKIQPAKLEDSAVYLCASSPLRGQRTEAFFGQGTRLTVV.

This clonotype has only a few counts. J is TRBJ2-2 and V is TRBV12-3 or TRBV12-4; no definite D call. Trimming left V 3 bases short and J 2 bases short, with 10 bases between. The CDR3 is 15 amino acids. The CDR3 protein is CASSFVAVNTGELFF. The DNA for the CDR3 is TGTGCCAGCAGTTTTGTGGCAGTCAACACCGGGGAGCTGTTTTTT.

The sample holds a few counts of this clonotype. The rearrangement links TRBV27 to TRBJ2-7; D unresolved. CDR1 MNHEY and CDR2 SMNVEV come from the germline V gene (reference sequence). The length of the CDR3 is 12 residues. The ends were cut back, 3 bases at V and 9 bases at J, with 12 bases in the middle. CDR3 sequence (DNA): TGTGCCAGCAGTTTGAAGGGTAGTAGGCAGTACGTC. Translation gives CASSLKGSRQYV.

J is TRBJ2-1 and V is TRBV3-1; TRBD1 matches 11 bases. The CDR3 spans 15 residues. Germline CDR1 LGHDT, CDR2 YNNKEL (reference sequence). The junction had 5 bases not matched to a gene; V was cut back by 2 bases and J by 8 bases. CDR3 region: CASSQYRTGGDEQFF. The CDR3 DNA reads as TGTGCCAGCAGCCAATACCGGACAGGGGGCGATGAGCAGTTCTTC.

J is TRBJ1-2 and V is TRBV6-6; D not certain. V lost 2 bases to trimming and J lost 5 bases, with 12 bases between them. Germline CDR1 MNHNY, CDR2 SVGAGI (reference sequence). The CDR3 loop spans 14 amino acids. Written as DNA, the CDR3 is TGTGCCAGCAGTTACGTTCCGGGAATATATGGCTACACCTTC. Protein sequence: CASSYVPGIYGYTF.

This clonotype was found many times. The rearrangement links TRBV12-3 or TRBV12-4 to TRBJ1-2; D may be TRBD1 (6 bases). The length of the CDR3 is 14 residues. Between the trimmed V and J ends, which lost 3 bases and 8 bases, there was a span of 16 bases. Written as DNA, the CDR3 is TGTGCCAGCAGTTTGGGGGCCAACTATGGCGGCTACACCTTC. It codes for CASSLGANYGGYTF.